The 26 T cell receptor beta chains listed next were all sequenced from one sample in a study of OX40 agonist ivuxolimab in advanced cancers. Library preparation employed the immunoSEQ multiplex PCR assay. Sourced from immuneACCESS, this table was stored by TCRdb with only in-frame sequences that have V and J called. A share of the clones is absent; for the studies checked, an unresolved V gene accounts for under half, and the remainder has no known explanation. The sample table records roughly 92,000 clones; about 89% of these occur just once. Roughly 9.3% of the sample comes from the top ten. Sequenced material: CD4+ or CD8+ T cells sorted from blood, taken in a trial of the OX40 agonist ivuxolimab. The source of these receptors is an adult with an advanced solid tumor such as melanoma, head and neck, liver or kidney cancer.

This rearrangement joins TRBV4-1 to TRBJ2-2; 9 nucleotides align to TRBD2. The junction had 5 bases not matched to a gene; V was cut back by 1 base and J by 5 bases. The length of the CDR3 is 16 residues. Germline V lookup: CDR1 MGHRA, CDR2 YSYEKL. The CDR3 spells CASSQVPGLATGELFF. DNA of the CDR3: TGCGCCAGCAGCCAAGTGCCGGGACTAGCAACCGGGGAGCTGTTTTTT.

This chain connects TRBV4-1 to TRBJ1-2; D is possibly TRBD1 (5 bases). V was shortened by 1 base and J by 4 bases, with 19 bases between the two germline ends. The CDR3 contains 17 residues. Germline CDR1 MGHRA, CDR2 YSYEKL. The CDR3 bases are TGCGCCAGCAGCCAAGGGGCCGGTCAGGGTGCGAGCTATGGCTACACCTTC. Translated: CASSQGAGQGASYGYTF.

This rearrangement joins TRBV4-1 to TRBJ2-7; 13 nucleotides align to TRBD2. Trimming at V came to 4 bases and at J to 4 bases, leaving 10 bases not matched to a gene. The CDR3 sequence is 17 residues long. Germline assignment: CDR1 MGHRA and CDR2 YSYEKL. The CDR3 DNA sequence: TGCGCCAGCAGCCTTACTAGCGGGAGGGCCGGGGGGTACGAGCAGTACTTC. Translating gives CASSLTSGRAGGYEQYF.

The chain couples TRBV5-4 to TRBJ2-1; 13 bases match TRBD2. Germline trimming cut 0 bases from V and 7 bases from J; bases unmatched to any gene: 4. The germline CDR1 and CDR2 sequences are SGHNT and YYREEE (reference sequence). This CDR3 contains 16 residues. CDR3 loop: CASSLGTSGRQNEQFF. The CDR3, as DNA: TGTGCCAGCAGCTTGGGGACTAGCGGGAGACAAAATGAGCAGTTCTTC.

This clone is labeled medium-sized. J is TRBJ2-7 and V is TRBV15, with 11 bases that match TRBD2. This CDR3 has 15 amino acids. V was pared by 5 bases and J by 3 bases, with 6 bases of the junction left unmatched. Germline V CDR1 and CDR2: LNHNV, YYDKDF (reference sequence). CDR3 coding DNA: TGTGCCACCAGCGGTCACCTAGCGGGAGGCTACGAGCAGTACTTC. Its protein is CATSGHLAGGYEQYF.

For this clone: An end of the junction does not agree with germline; a read error may underlie this. J is TRBJ2-5 and V is TRBV7-7, with TRBD1 as a possible D gene (6 bases). The CDR3 runs to 14 residues. CDR1 SSHAT and CDR2 FNYEAQ come from the germline V gene (reference sequence). The CDR3 DNA reads TGTGCTAGCAGCTTGCACAGGGCCGAAGAGACCCAGTACTTC. It encodes CASSLHRAEETQYF.

This chain joins TRBV2 and TRBJ2-7; D might be TRBD1 (6 bases). CDR3 size: 11 residues. Germline V gene lookup returns CDR1 SNHLY and CDR2 FYNNEI. The V end lost 7 bases, the J end lost 4 bases, and 8 bases lay between the germline ends. The CDR3 reads CASTQGYEQYF. In DNA, the CDR3 is TGTGCCAGCACCCAGGGGTACGAGCAGTACTTC.

J is TRBJ2-5 and V is TRBV28; D possibly corresponds to TRBD1 (6 bases). This CDR3 comprises 15 residues. Germline V lookup: CDR1 MDHEN, CDR2 SYDVKM. Trimming took 1 base from V and 5 from J, leaving 14 bases between them. The DNA for the CDR3 is TGTGCCAGCAGTTTATCACAGGGAATGGCCGAGACCCAGTACTTC. Its translation is CASSLSQGMAETQYF.

The rearrangement joins TRBV15 to TRBJ2-2, with 7 bases identical to TRBD2. Germline CDR1 and CDR2: LNHNV and YYDKDF (reference sequence). The CDR3 contains 17 residues. With V trimmed by 3 bases and J by 1 base, 8 bases remained unmatched. CDR3 sequence: CATSRGLTSENTGELFF. CDR3 DNA sequence: TGTGCCACCAGCAGGGGATTAACTAGCGAGAACACCGGGGAGCTGTTTTTT.

The V and J genes are TRBV7-9 and TRBJ1-2; D uncertain. Looked up from germline, CDR1 is SEHNR and CDR2 is FQNEAQ (reference sequence). V was clipped by 0 bases and J by 4 bases, with 6 bases between them. The CDR3 spans 13 residues. DNA of the CDR3: TGTGCCAGCAGCTTAGCGGGTTCCTATGGCTACACCTTC. It is translated as CASSLAGSYGYTF. Together with reference TRBV7-9 and TRBJ1-2, the CDR3 gives the full variable domain: DTGVSQNPRHKITKRGQNVTFRCDPISEHNRLYWYRQTLGQGPEFLTYFQNEAQLEKSRLLSDRFSAERPKGSFSTLEIQRTEQGDSAMYLCASSLAGSYGYTFGSGTRLTVV.

The chain employs TRBV30 and TRBJ2-1; 7 bases match TRBD2. The CDR3 sequence is 14 residues long. CDR1 is GTSNPN, CDR2 SVGIG, per germline (reference sequence). V lost 4 bases and J lost 6; bases outside the gene matches: 9. This CDR3 reads CAWTEGLAGNEQFF. The CDR3 nucleotides read TGTGCCTGGACCGAAGGCTTAGCGGGCAATGAGCAGTTCTTC.

This sequence joins TRBV7-9 and TRBJ2-7, with 8 bases that match TRBD1. CDR1 and CDR2 (germline): SEHNR, FQNEAQ (reference sequence). V gave up 4 bases and J gave up 6 bases; unmatched junction bases: 11. This CDR3 has 15 amino acids. The CDR3 loop reads CASSSRQGQWGEQYF. DNA for the CDR3: TGTGCCAGCAGCTCCCGACAGGGGCAATGGGGCGAGCAGTACTTC.

The chain has TRBV29-1 and TRBJ2-7; TRBD2 matches 12 bases. The CDR3 consists of 14 residues. Germline trimming cut 6 bases from V and 2 bases from J; bases unmatched to any gene: 5. Germline V lookup: CDR1 SQVTM, CDR2 ANQGSEA. CDR3 nucleotide sequence: TGCAGCGTGAAGACTAGCGGGAGCCCCTACGAGCAGTACTTC. As protein: CSVKTSGSPYEQYF.

This clone has only one observation. The chain employs TRBV9 and TRBJ1-1; 9 nucleotides line up with TRBD1. Germline loops: CDR1 SGDLS, CDR2 YYNGEE. Unmatched junction bases numbered 7, after V lost 3 bases and J lost 4 bases. The CDR3 covers 15 residues. In DNA form, the CDR3 reads TGTGCCAGCAGCGACAACAGGGGGCCCGGCACTGAAGCTTTCTTT. The encoded protein is CASSDNRGPGTEAFF.

J is TRBJ1-2 and V is TRBV11-2; 7 positions agree with TRBD1. V was clipped by 6 bases and J by 0 bases; unmatched bases: 7. CDR3 size: 15 residues. The germline CDR1 and CDR2 sequences are SGHAT and FQNNGV. The CDR3 coding sequence is TGTGCCAGCAGAAGTCCAGGGACAGCTAACTATGGCTACACCTTC. Amino acid sequence: CASRSPGTANYGYTF.

V and J are TRBV10-3 and TRBJ2-5; D is perhaps TRBD2 (6 bases). The CDR3 is made up of 14 amino acids. With 6 bases removed from V and 5 bases from J, the gap between germline ends came to 16 bases. Germline V lookup: CDR1 ENHRY, CDR2 SYGVKD. In nucleotides, the CDR3 is TGTGCCATCAGCCCGACTAGAGGTGAGGAGACCCAGTACTTC. This gives the protein CAISPTRGEETQYF.

J is TRBJ2-7 and V is TRBV5-1; 10 positions match TRBD2. This CDR3 is built from 16 residues. Germline V gene data show CDR1 as SGHRS and CDR2 as YFSETQ. The V gene end was trimmed by 4 bases and the J gene end by 7 bases; junction bases not matched to a gene: 14. This CDR3 reads CASSPEGAGGLHEQYF. The CDR3 DNA sequence: TGCGCCAGCAGCCCCGAGGGAGCGGGAGGGCTTCATGAGCAGTACTTC.

This chain joins TRBV4-1 and TRBJ1-2; a possible D gene is TRBD1 (5 bases). The germline gives CDR1 MGHRA, CDR2 YSYEKL. The V end was cut by 0 bases, the J end by 2 bases, with 13 bases between. The CDR3 totals 16 residues. The CDR3 loop is CASSQDPQGGNYGYTF. The CDR3 coding sequence is TGCGCCAGCAGCCAAGACCCCCAGGGAGGGAACTATGGCTACACCTTC.

The sample holds one count of this clone. The chain combines TRBV27 with TRBJ1-5; weak D call: TRBD1 (5 bases). There are 15 residues in the CDR3. CDR1 is MNHEY, CDR2 SMNVEV, per germline (reference sequence). V was pared by 6 bases and J by 0 bases, with 12 bases between. The CDR3 loop reads CASSGDGNSNQPQHF. The CDR3 nucleotides read TGTGCCAGCAGCGGGGACGGAAATAGCAATCAGCCCCAGCATTTT.

The chain is built from TRBV12-2 and TRBJ2-2; the table's D gene call, TRBD2, was not cross checked with the DNA. TRBV12-2 is noted as a pseudogene. The CDR3 runs to 16 residues. The CDR3 region is CASRLARYGNTGELFF. In DNA, the CDR3 is TGTGCAAGTCGCTTAGCGAGGTACGGGAACACCGGGGAGCTGTTTTTT.

The chain is built from TRBV27 and TRBJ2-1; the D gene is possibly TRBD2 (6 bases). V lost 2 bases and J 7 bases, leaving 18 bases between the germline ends. CDR1 is MNHEY, CDR2 SMNVEV, per germline (reference sequence). This CDR3 is built from 16 residues. The CDR3 nucleotides are TGTGCCAGCAGTTTACATATTGCCGGGAGATTGAATGAGCAGTTCTTC. It specifies CASSLHIAGRLNEQFF.

In its sample, this clone was seen once. This chain joins TRBV6-1 and TRBJ2-1; D remains unclear. V lost 0 bases, J lost 3 bases, and 6 bases lay in between. Germline CDR1 MNHNS, CDR2 SASEGT. This CDR3 has 14 residues. The CDR3 DNA follows: TGTGCCAGCAGTGAAGCGGGCAGCTACAATGAGCAGTTCTTC. As protein: CASSEAGSYNEQFF.

This chain joins TRBV6-5 and TRBJ2-5, with D possibly being TRBD1 or TRBD2 (5 bases each). TRBJ2-7 matches the DNA end more closely, so the J call is doubtful. Per germline, CDR1 MNHEY and CDR2 SVGAGI. This CDR3 has 15 amino acids. The CDR3 DNA reads as TGTGCCAGCTCTAACGCCGGGACGGCTACCTACGAGCAGTACTTC. Translated, it gives CASSNAGTATYEQYF.

The J gene is TRBJ1-1, the V gene TRBV28; 8 bases are a match to TRBD1. The CDR3 is made up of 15 amino acids. Losses at the gene ends were 3 bases for V and 5 bases for J; bases not matched to a gene: 8. CDR1 is MDHEN, CDR2 SYDVKM, per germline. The CDR3 nucleotides are TGTGCCAGCAGTTTCCTTCAGGGGGCGACGACTGAAGCTTTCTTT. Translated: CASSFLQGATTEAFF.

V usage is TRBV5-8 and J usage is TRBJ2-2, with TRBD1 as a possible D gene (6 bases). Germline CDR1 and CDR2: SGHTS and YDEGEE. CDR3 length: 15 amino acids. Trimming took 4 bases from V and 3 from J, leaving 13 bases between them. The CDR3 nucleotides read TGTGCCAGCAGCCGGGCAGGGGATGACACCGGGGAGCTGTTTTTT. It yields the protein CASSRAGDDTGELFF. Complete variable domain (other parts from reference TRBV5-8 and TRBJ2-2): EAGVTQSPTHLIKTRGQQATLRCSPISGHTSVYWYQQALGLGLQFLLWYDEGEERNRGNFPPRFSGRQFPNYSSELNVNALELEDSALYLCASSRAGDDTGELFFGEGSRLTVL.

V is TRBV28 and J is TRBJ2-7; 8 nucleotides agree with TRBD2. CDR1 and CDR2 (germline): MDHEN, SYDVKM. Trimming cost V 6 bases and J 2 bases; bases outside gene matches: 12. The CDR3 totals 16 residues. DNA for the CDR3: TGTGCCAGCAGCCTAACTAGCGGAGTACAGCCCTACGAGCAGTACTTC. Its translation: CASSLTSGVQPYEQYF.